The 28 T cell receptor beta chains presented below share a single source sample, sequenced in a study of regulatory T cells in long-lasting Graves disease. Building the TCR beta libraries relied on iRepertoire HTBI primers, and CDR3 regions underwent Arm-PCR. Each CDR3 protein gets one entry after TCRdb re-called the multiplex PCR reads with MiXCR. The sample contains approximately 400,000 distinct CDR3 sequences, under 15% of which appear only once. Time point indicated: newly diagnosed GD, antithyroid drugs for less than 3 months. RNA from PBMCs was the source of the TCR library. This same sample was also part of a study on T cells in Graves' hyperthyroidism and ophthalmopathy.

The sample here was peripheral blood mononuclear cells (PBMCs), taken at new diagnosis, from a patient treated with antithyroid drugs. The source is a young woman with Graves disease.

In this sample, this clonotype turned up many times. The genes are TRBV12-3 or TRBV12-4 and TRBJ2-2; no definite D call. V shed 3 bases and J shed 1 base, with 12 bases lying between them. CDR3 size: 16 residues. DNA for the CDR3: TGTGCCAGCAGTTTCGGCAACCCAGAGAACACCGGGGAGCTGTTTTTT. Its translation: CASSFGNPENTGELFF.

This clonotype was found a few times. The CDR3 bases are TGTGCCAGTACTCTAGCGGGAGGCCCCTACAATGAGCAGTTCTTC. Amino acids: CASTLAGGPYNEQFF. This chain connects TRBV19 to TRBJ2-1; 11 nucleotides agree with TRBD2. This CDR3 region has 15 residues. The V segment lost 7 bases and the J segment 2 bases; nucleotides outside the gene matches: 4. Germline CDR1 reads LNHDA; CDR2 reads SQIVND (reference sequence).

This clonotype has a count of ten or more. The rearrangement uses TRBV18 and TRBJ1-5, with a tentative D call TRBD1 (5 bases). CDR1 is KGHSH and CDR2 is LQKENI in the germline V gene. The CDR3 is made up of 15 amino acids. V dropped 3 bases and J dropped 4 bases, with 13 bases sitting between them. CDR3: CASSPFDSPNQPQHF. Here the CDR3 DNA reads TGTGCCAGCTCACCCTTCGACAGCCCAAATCAGCCCCAGCATTTT.

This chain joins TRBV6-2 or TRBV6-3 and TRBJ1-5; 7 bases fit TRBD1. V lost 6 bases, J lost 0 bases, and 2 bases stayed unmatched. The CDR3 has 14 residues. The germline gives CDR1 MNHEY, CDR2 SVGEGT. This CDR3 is CASRGTDSNQPQHF. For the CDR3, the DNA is TGTGCCAGCAGAGGGACAGATAGCAATCAGCCCCAGCATTTT.

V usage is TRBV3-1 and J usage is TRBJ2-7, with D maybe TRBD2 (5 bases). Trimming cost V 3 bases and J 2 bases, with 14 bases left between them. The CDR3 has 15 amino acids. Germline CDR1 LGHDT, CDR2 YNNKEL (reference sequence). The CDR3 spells CASSQYHWRAYEQYF. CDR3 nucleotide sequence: TGTGCCAGCAGCCAGTACCACTGGCGGGCCTACGAGCAGTACTTC.

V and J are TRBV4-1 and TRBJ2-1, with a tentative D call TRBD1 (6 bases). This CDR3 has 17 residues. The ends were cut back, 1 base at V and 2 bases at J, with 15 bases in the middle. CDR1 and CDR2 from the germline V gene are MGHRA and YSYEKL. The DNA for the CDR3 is TGCGCCAGCAGCCAAGCCCCCACAGGGATCGCCTACAATGAGCAGTTCTTC. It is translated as CASSQAPTGIAYNEQFF.

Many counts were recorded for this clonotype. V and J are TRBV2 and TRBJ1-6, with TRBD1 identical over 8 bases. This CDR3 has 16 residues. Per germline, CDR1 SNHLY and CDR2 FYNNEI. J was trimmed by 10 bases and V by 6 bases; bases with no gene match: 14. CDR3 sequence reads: CASSKDREGLGSPLHF. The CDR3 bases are TGTGCCAGCAGCAAGGACAGGGAGGGGTTGGGATCACCCCTCCACTTT.

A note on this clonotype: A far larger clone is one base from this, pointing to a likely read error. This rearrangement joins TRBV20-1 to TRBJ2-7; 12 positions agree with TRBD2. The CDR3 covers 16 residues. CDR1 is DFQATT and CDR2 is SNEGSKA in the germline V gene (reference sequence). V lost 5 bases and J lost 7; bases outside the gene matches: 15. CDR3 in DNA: TGCAGTGCTTCTGATCGACTAGCGGGAGACGTGAATGAGCAGTACTTC. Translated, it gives CSASDRLAGDVNEQYF.

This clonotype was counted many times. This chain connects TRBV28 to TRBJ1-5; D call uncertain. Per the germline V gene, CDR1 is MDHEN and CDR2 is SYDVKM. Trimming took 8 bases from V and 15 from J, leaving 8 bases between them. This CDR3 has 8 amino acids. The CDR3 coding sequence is TGTGCCAGCGGAGTAGGGCATTTT. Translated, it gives CASGVGHF.

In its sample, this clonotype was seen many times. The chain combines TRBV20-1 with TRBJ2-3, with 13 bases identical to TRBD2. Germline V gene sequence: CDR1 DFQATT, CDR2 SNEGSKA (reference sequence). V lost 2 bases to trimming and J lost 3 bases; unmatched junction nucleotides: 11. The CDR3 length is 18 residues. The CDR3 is CSARPLPGLAGKTDTQYF. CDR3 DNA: TGCAGTGCTAGACCCCTCCCGGGACTAGCGGGGAAGACAGATACGCAGTATTTT.

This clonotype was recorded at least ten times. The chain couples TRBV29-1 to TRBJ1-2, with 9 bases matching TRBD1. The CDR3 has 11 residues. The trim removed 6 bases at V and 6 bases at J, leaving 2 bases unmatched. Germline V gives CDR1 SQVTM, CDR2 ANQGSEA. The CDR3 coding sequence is TGCAGCGTCGGGACAGGGCATGGCTACACCTTC. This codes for CSVGTGHGYTF.

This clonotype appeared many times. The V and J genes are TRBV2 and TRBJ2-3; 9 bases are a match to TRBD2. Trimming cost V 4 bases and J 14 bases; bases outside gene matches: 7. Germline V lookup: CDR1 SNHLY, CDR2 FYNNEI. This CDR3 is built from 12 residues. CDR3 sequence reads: CASSGTGTSLYF. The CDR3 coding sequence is TGTGCCAGCAGTGGTACCGGGACTAGCCTGTATTTT.

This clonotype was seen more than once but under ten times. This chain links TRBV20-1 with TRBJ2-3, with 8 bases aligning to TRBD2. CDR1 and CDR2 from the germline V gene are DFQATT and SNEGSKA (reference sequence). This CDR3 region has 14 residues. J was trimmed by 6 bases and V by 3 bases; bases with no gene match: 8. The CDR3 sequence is CSARWAGGGDTQYF. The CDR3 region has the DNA TGCAGTGCTAGGTGGGCGGGAGGAGGTGATACGCAGTATTTT.

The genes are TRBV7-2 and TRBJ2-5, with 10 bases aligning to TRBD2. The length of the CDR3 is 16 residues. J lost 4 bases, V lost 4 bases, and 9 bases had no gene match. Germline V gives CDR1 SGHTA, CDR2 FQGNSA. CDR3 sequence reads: CASSSLGSGRRETQYF. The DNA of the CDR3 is TGTGCCAGCAGCTCCCTGGGTAGCGGGAGGCGAGAGACCCAGTACTTC. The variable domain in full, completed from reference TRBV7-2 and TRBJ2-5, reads GAGVSQSPSNKVTEKGKDVELRCDPISGHTALYWYRQSLGQGLEFLIYFQGNSAPDKSGLPSDRFSAERTGGSVSTLTIQRTQQEDSAVYLCASSSLGSGRRETQYFGPGTRLLVL.

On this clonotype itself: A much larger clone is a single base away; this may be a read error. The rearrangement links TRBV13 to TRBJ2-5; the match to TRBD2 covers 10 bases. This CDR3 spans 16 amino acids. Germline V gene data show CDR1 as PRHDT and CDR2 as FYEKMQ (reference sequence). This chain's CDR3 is CASSPGLAVYQGTQYF. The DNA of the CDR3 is TGTGCCAGCAGCCCTGGACTAGCGGTGTACCAAGGGACCCAGTACTTC.

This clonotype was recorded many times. The CDR3 here is CASSLKPTGLYEQYF. CDR3 sequence (DNA): TGTGCCAGCAGCTTAAAACCCACCGGGCTCTACGAGCAGTACTTC. V is TRBV7-3 and J is TRBJ2-7; D call uncertain. Germline CDR1 SGHTA, CDR2 FQGTGA. Trimming pared 1 base from V and 3 bases from J, leaving 13 bases between. The CDR3 totals 15 residues.

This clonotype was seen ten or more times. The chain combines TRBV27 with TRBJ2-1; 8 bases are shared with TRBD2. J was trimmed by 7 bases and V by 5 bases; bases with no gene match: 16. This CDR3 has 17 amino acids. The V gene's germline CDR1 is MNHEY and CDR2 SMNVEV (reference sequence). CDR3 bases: TGTGCCAGCAGTCCCTCGGGGGGGGGCGTAATACCGAATGAGCAGTTCTTC. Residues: CASSPSGGGVIPNEQFF.

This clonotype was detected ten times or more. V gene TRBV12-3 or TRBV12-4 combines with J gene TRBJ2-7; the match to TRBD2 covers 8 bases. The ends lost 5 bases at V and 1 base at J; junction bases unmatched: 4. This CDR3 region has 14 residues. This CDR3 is CASSPGLGSYEQYF. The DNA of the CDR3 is TGTGCCAGCAGTCCGGGACTAGGTTCCTACGAGCAGTACTTC.

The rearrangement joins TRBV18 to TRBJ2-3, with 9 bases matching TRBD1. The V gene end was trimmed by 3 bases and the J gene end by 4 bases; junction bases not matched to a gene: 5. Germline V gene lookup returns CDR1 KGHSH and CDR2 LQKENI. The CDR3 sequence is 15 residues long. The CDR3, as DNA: TGTGCCAGCTCACCCCCCGGGACAGGGTCAGATACGCAGTATTTT. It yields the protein CASSPPGTGSDTQYF. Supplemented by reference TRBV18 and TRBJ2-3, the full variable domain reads NAGVMQNPRHLVRRRGQEARLRCSPMKGHSHVYWYRQLPEEGLKFMVYLQKENIIDESGMPKERFSAEFPKEGPSILRIQQVVRGDSAAYFCASSPPGTGSDTQYFGPGTRLTVL.

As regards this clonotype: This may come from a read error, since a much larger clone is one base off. The DNA for the CDR3 is TGTGCCACCAGCAGAGATCTGGCGGGGATCCAGTACTTC. Translating it yields CATSRDLAGIQYF. The chain joins TRBV15 to TRBJ2-3; D is perhaps TRBD2 (6 bases). With the DNA end fitting TRBJ2-5 better, the J assignment may be wrong. Germline V gene lookup returns CDR1 LNHNV and CDR2 YYDKDF (reference sequence). CDR3 length: 13 amino acids.

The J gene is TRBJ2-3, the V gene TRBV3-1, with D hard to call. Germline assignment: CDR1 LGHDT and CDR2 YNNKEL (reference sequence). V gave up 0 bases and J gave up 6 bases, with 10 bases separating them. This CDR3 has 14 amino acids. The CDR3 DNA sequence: TGTGCCAGCAGCCAAGATCTTGTTTCTGATACGCAGTATTTT. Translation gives CASSQDLVSDTQYF.

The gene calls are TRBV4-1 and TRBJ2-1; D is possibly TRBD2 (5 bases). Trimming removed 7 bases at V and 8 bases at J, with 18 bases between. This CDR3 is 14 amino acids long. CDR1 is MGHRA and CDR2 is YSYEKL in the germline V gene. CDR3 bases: TGCGCCAGCACGAGGGTCCCCTTGGACTATGAGCAGTTCTTC. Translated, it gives CASTRVPLDYEQFF.

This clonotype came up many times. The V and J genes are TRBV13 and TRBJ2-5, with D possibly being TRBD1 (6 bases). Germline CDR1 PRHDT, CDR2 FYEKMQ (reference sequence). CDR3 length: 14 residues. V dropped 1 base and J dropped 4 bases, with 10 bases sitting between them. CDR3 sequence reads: CASSLVGRGETQYF. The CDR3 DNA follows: TGTGCCAGCAGCTTAGTAGGCAGGGGAGAGACCCAGTACTTC.

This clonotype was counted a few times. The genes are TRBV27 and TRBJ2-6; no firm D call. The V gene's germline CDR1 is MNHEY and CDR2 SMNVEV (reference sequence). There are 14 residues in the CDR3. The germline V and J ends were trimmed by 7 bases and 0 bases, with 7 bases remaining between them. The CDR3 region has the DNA TGTGCCAGCAAAGTATCCTCTGGGGCCAACGTCCTGACTTTC. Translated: CASKVSSGANVLTF.

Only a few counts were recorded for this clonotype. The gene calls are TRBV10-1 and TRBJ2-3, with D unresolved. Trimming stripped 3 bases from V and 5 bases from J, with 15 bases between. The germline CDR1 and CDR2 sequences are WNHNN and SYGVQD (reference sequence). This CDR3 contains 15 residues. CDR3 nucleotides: TGCGCCAGCAGTGACGGCCACATATATGGAGATACGCAGTATTTT. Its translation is CASSDGHIYGDTQYF.

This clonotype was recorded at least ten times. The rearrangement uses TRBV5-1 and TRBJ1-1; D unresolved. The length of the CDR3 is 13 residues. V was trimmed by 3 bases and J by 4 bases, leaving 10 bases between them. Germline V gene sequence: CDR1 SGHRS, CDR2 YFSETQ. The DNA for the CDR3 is TGCGCCAGCAGCTACCTGGACGGCACTGAAGCTTTCTTT. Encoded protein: CASSYLDGTEAFF.

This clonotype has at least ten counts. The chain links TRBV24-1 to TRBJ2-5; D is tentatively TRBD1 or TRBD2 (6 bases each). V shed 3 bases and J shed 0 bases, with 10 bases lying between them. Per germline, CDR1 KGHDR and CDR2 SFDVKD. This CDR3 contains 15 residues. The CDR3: CATSDPGGYQETQYF. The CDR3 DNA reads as TGTGCCACCAGTGATCCCGGGGGCTACCAAGAGACCCAGTACTTC.

In DNA, the CDR3 is TGTGCCAGCAGCCTCGGGCCGGGAAATGAGCAGTTCTTC. Its protein is CASSLGPGNEQFF. The V and J genes are TRBV14 and TRBJ2-1; D may be TRBD2 (5 bases). The germline gives CDR1 SGHDN, CDR2 FVKESK. V was shortened by 4 bases and J by 7 bases, with 11 bases between the two germline ends. This CDR3 is 13 amino acids long.